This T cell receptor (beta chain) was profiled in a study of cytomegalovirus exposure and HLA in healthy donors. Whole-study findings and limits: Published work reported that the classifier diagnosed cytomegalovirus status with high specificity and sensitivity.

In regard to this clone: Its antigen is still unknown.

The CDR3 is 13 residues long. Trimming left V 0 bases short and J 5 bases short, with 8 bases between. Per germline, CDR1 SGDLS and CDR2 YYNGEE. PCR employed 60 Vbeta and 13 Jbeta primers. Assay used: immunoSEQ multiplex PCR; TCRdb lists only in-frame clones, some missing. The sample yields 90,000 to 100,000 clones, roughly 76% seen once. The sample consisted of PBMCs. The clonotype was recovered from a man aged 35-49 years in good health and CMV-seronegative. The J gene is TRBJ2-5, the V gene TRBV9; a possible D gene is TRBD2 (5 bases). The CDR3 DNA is TGTGCCAGCAGCGTAGCTACGGGGGAGACCCAGTACTTC. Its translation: CASSVATGETQYF.